This T cell receptor (beta chain) was sequenced during a study of shared clonotypes between healthy human individuals. For the study at large: Three plates were used per donor for CD4 naive, three for CD4 memory, two for CD8 naive and one for CD8 memory.

Template for every sorted-subset replicate PCR totaled approximately 200 ng DNA, 25,000 to 35,000 T cell genomes. Generated by immunoSEQ multiplex PCR, the TCRdb table keeps only in-frame clones and is missing some. The sample records more than 2,000,000 clones, 85% to 95% being singletons. Looked up from germline, CDR1 is SNHLY and CDR2 is FYNNEI. The CDR3 has 11 amino acids. The V and J ends lost 5 bases and 1 base respectively, with 3 bases between them. Study-level results: Relative to their counterparts shared across all four donors, non-shared clonotypes exhibited diminished generation probabilities.

Turning to this clone: Antigen specificity is unknown. The same CDR3 also results from other DNA sequences found in this sample.

The chain uses TRBV2 and TRBJ2-7; D uncertain. This TCR was sampled from a man in his late teens or twenties in good health. Some clones in this sample may be carry-over from other donors' samples. Sequenced material: naive CD4+ T cells from PBMCs. Noted subset: CD45RA+ positively selected. The CDR3, as DNA: TGTGCCAGCAGTCCGTCCTACGAGCAGTACTTC. It specifies CASSPSYEQYF.